The 18 T cell receptor beta chains listed next were all sequenced from one sample in a study of Ad26.COV2.S vaccination and SARS-CoV-2 variants. Data came from immunoSEQ multiplex PCR; TCRdb stores just in-frame clones and leaves some out. This table holds 400,000 to 450,000 clones, about 93% found once. The treatment: roughly 19 received Ad26.COV2.S at low or high dose, single or two shots; about 5 received placebo; per-sample allocation not given. All samples were drawn on day 63, counting from the first vaccine or placebo injection. Sequenced material: peripheral blood, taken in a trial of Ad26.COV2.S vaccine versus placebo. Receptor source: a person aged 18-60 years who received the Ad26.COV2.S COVID-19 vaccine or a placebo.

The chain recombines TRBV5-8 with TRBJ2-5; D unresolved. Trimming shortened V by 2 bases and J by 2 bases, and 13 bases separated the two germline ends. From germline, CDR1 is SGHTS and CDR2 YDEGEE. This CDR3 region has 15 residues. CDR3 amino acids: CASSLMNGWQETQYF. DNA of the CDR3: TGTGCCAGCAGCTTAATGAATGGGTGGCAAGAGACCCAGTACTTC.

The V and J genes are TRBV12-5 and TRBJ2-1; maybe TRBD1 (5 bases). CDR1 is LGHNT, CDR2 FRNRAP, per germline. This CDR3 has 14 residues. The ends were cut back, 5 bases at V and 3 bases at J, with 11 bases in the middle. The CDR3 sequence is CASGPAQGYNEQFF. The CDR3 DNA is TGTGCTAGTGGTCCAGCCCAGGGCTACAATGAGCAGTTCTTC.

The CDR3 here is CASSIRTSGTYEQYF. In nucleotides, the CDR3 is TGTGCCAGTAGTATTAGGACTAGCGGCACCTACGAGCAGTACTTC. The chain couples TRBV19 to TRBJ2-7, with 10 bases that match TRBD2. CDR1 is LNHDA and CDR2 is SQIVND in the germline V gene (reference sequence). The CDR3 totals 15 residues. The junction had 4 bases not matched to a gene; V was cut back by 3 bases and J by 2 bases.

This rearrangement joins TRBV30 to TRBJ1-5, with D unresolved. With 5 bases removed from V and 7 bases from J, the gap between germline ends came to 15 bases. This CDR3 spans 13 amino acids. CDR1 and CDR2 (germline): GTSNPN, SVGIG (reference sequence). CDR3 sequence: CAWSSWGQQPQHF. CDR3 DNA sequence: TGTGCCTGGTCATCCTGGGGTCAACAGCCCCAGCATTTT. The entire variable domain, with the rest obtained from reference TRBV30 and TRBJ1-5, is as follows: SQTIHQWPATLVQPVGSPLSLECTVEGTSNPNLYWYRQAAGRGLQLLFYSVGIGQISSEVPQNLSASRPQDRQFILSSKKLLLSDSGFYLCAWSSWGQQPQHFGDGTRLSIL.

This chain links TRBV7-9 with TRBJ2-3; unclear D gene. Germline V CDR1 and CDR2: SEHNR, FQNEAQ (reference sequence). This CDR3 is built from 17 residues. The V end was cut by 6 bases, the J end by 2 bases, with 21 bases between. CDR3 DNA sequence: TGTGCCAGCAGTTTTTTCATAGTAGTCGGATTCACAGATACGCAGTATTTT. Protein product: CASSFFIVVGFTDTQYF. The full variable domain, completed using reference TRBV7-9 and TRBJ2-3, is DTGVSQNPRHKITKRGQNVTFRCDPISEHNRLYWYRQTLGQGPEFLTYFQNEAQLEKSRLLSDRFSAERPKGSFSTLEIQRTEQGDSAMYLCASSFFIVVGFTDTQYFGPGTRLTVL.

This rearrangement joins TRBV4-2 to TRBJ2-7; D uncertain. This CDR3 has 15 amino acids. Deletions cut 1 base from V and 0 bases from J, with 10 bases between. CDR1 and CDR2 from the germline V gene are LGHNA and YNFKEQ. The CDR3 bases are TGTGCCAGCAGCCAAGCATCGGTGAGCTCCTACGAGCAGTACTTC. This translates into CASSQASVSSYEQYF.

This clone was observed a handful of times. This rearrangement joins TRBV14 to TRBJ1-2, with a tentative D call TRBD1 (6 bases). Germline V gives CDR1 SGHDN, CDR2 FVKESK. V was clipped by 6 bases and J by 7 bases, with 12 bases between them. CDR3 size: 12 residues. The CDR3 nucleotides are TGTGCCAGCAGAGGCGGGGGCCTTGGCTACACCTTC. This encodes CASRGGGLGYTF.

This chain joins TRBV19 and TRBJ1-2; TRBD1 might be the D (6 bases). The CDR3 covers 15 residues. The V gene's germline CDR1 is LNHDA and CDR2 SQIVND (reference sequence). V lost 1 base to trimming and J lost 5 bases, with 14 bases between them. The CDR3 loop is CASSIGTGQLYGYTF. In DNA form, the CDR3 reads TGTGCCAGTAGTATAGGAACCGGACAGCTATATGGCTACACCTTC.

CDR3 amino acids: CASSPGQTTYEQYF. CDR3 DNA: TGTGCCAGCTCACCGGGACAAACTACCTACGAGCAGTACTTC. This rearrangement joins TRBV18 to TRBJ2-7, with a weak D call TRBD1 (6 bases). The CDR3 extends over 14 amino acids. Trimming shortened V by 3 bases and J by 2 bases, and 11 bases separated the two germline ends. Germline CDR1 reads KGHSH; CDR2 reads LQKENI.

V and J are TRBV19 and TRBJ2-2, with 11 bases that match TRBD2. Germline V gene data show CDR1 as LNHDA and CDR2 as SQIVND (reference sequence). Germline trimming cut 10 bases from V and 6 bases from J; bases unmatched to any gene: 7. This CDR3 has 14 amino acids. CDR3 DNA sequence: TGTGCCACTTCACTAGCGGGAGTCCCCGGGGAGCTGTTTTTT. Amino acids: CATSLAGVPGELFF.

This clone has a single count. The chain couples TRBV10-3 to TRBJ2-3; 9 nucleotides align to TRBD2. The V gene's germline CDR1 is ENHRY and CDR2 SYGVKD. The CDR3 has 17 residues. Trimming cost V 6 bases and J 3 bases; bases outside gene matches: 13. CDR3 DNA sequence: TGTGCCATCAGCCCAGCTTACTCAGCGGGAGGTACAGATACGCAGTATTTT. It yields the protein CAISPAYSAGGTDTQYF.

The chain is built from TRBV18 and TRBJ2-7; 12 nucleotides agree with TRBD1. This CDR3 comprises 14 residues. V shed 0 bases, J shed 8 bases, and the junction held 2 bases outside the gene matches. Germline V gives CDR1 KGHSH, CDR2 LQKENI. The CDR3 loop reads CASSPPGQGAKQYF. The DNA for the CDR3 is TGTGCCAGCTCACCACCGGGACAGGGGGCCAAGCAGTACTTC.

This chain joins TRBV27 and TRBJ1-1; D remains ambiguous. This CDR3 is built from 13 residues. Germline CDR1 reads MNHEY; CDR2 reads SMNVEV (reference sequence). V lost 5 bases and J 5 bases, leaving 12 bases between the germline ends. CDR3 in DNA: TGTGCCAGCAGTCGGGGAGGAGGGACTGAAGCTTTCTTT. Translation gives CASSRGGGTEAFF.

This chain uses TRBV5-1 with TRBJ1-4; 9 nucleotides line up with TRBD1. Germline CDR1 and CDR2: SGHRS and YFSETQ. V shed 4 bases and J 8 bases; nucleotides not matched to a gene: 6. The CDR3 spans 14 residues. For the CDR3, the DNA is TGCGCCAGCAGCGTACAGGGGGCTGAAGAAAAACTGTTTTTT. Translation: CASSVQGAEEKLFF.

There are many counts of this clone. The chain joins TRBV7-6 to TRBJ2-3; unclear D gene. CDR1 is SGHVS, CDR2 FNYEAQ, per germline. The CDR3 is 12 amino acids. V was pared by 1 base and J by 4 bases, with 3 bases between. CDR3 bases: TGTGCCAGCAGCTTAGTTTCAGATACGCAGTATTTT. Its protein product is CASSLVSDTQYF.

This rearrangement joins TRBV27 to TRBJ1-5; tentative D call: TRBD1 (5 bases). Germline loops: CDR1 MNHEY, CDR2 SMNVEV (reference sequence). The CDR3 is 12 amino acids. The V end was cut by 5 bases, the J end by 4 bases, with 6 bases between. The CDR3 DNA follows: TGTGCCAGCAGTCGGGGGAATCAGCCCCAGCATTTT. This gives the protein CASSRGNQPQHF.

The genes are TRBV4-1 and TRBJ2-2, with D perhaps matching TRBD1 (6 bases). In germline, CDR1 is MGHRA, CDR2 YSYEKL. V lost 0 bases, J lost 0 bases, and 11 bases lay in between. The CDR3 loop spans 17 amino acids. The CDR3 sequence is CASSQDAGVPNTGELFF. The CDR3 DNA sequence: TGCGCCAGCAGCCAAGACGCAGGGGTCCCGAACACCGGGGAGCTGTTTTTT.

The chain joins TRBV19 to TRBJ1-1, with 7 bases identical to TRBD1. Trimming removed 8 bases from V and 0 bases from J; junction bases left unmatched: 6. CDR3 length: 14 residues. Germline V gives CDR1 LNHDA, CDR2 SQIVND (reference sequence). CDR3 DNA sequence: TGTGCCAGTGGACACAGGGGCATGAACACTGAAGCTTTCTTT. It codes for CASGHRGMNTEAFF.